Following are 12 T cell receptor beta chains from one sample sequenced in a study of blood T cells in healthy people across ages. It was with a sample-barcoded 5' primer and a J-beta primer mix that a second PCR of roughly 6 to 12 cycles was run. MiXCR was run by TCRdb on the 5' RACE reads, yielding one entry per CDR3 protein. The sample shows roughly 1,700,000 distinct CDR3 sequences, roughly 28% of them seen only once. The sample comprised blood. Every receptor here comes from a woman in her 30s in good health.

As concerns this clonotype: A much bigger clone sits one base away, suggesting this may be a read error. The chain employs TRBV7-2 and TRBJ2-1, with 7 bases that match TRBD1. The CDR3 loop spans 13 amino acids. CDR1 SGHTA and CDR2 FQGNSA come from the germline V gene. In nucleotides, the CDR3 is TGTGCCAGCAGGCGACAGGGAGTGATTGAGCAGGTCTTC. Amino acid sequence: CASRRQGVIEQVF.

The sample holds many counts of this clonotype. V gene TRBV6-1 combines with J gene TRBJ2-5, with D perhaps matching TRBD2 (5 bases). The CDR3 is 14 amino acids. The V and J ends lost 6 bases and 1 base respectively, with 12 bases between them. CDR1 and CDR2 from the germline V gene are MNHNS and SASEGT. The CDR3 loop is CASREKAAQETQYF. CDR3 in DNA: TGTGCCAGCAGGGAGAAAGCGGCCCAAGAGACCCAGTACTTC.

This clonotype was seen repeatedly, ten times or more. This sequence joins TRBV5-1 and TRBJ1-2; 12 bases fit TRBD1. Germline lookup yields CDR1 SGHRS and CDR2 YFSETQ. The CDR3 extends over 16 amino acids. V was pared by 5 bases and J by 8 bases, with 13 bases of the junction left unmatched. This CDR3 is CASSSMSGQGARGYTF. DNA for the CDR3: TGCGCCAGCAGTTCAATGTCGGGACAGGGGGCAAGAGGCTACACCTTC.

Only a few counts were recorded for this clonotype. CDR3 region: CSANLGGNEQFF. Written as DNA, the CDR3 is TGCAGCGCTAACTTGGGGGGGAATGAGCAGTTCTTC. The J gene is TRBJ2-1, the V gene TRBV29-1, with 7 nucleotides matching TRBD2. Germline values: CDR1 SQVTM, CDR2 ANQGSEA. The CDR3 is 12 residues long. The ends lost 7 bases at V and 7 bases at J; junction bases unmatched: 7.

V gene TRBV25-1 combines with J gene TRBJ2-5; TRBD1 might be the D (5 bases). Germline CDR1 MGHDK, CDR2 SYGVNS. There are 13 residues in the CDR3. Trimming took 8 bases from V and 4 from J, leaving 14 bases between them. This CDR3 is CASALGVGETQYF. The CDR3 DNA reads TGTGCCAGCGCTCTAGGGGTGGGAGAGACCCAGTACTTC.

The chain joins TRBV2 to TRBJ1-2, with D unresolved. The CDR3 sequence is 15 residues long. In germline, CDR1 is SNHLY, CDR2 FYNNEI. Trimming took off 5 bases at V and 8 bases at J, with 21 bases between the two ends. CDR3 bases: TGTGCCAGCAGTCGGTCCTTAGAGCCGGTGTGGGGCTACACCTTC. Its protein product is CASSRSLEPVWGYTF.

About this clonotype: One base away lies a much larger clone, so this may be a sequencing read error. The V and J genes are TRBV20-1 and TRBJ2-1, with 13 bases matching TRBD2. Per germline, CDR1 DFQATT and CDR2 SNEGSKA (reference sequence). The CDR3 has 15 residues. Trimming at V came to 8 bases and at J to 9 bases, leaving 13 bases not matched to a gene. The CDR3 DNA reads as TGCAGTACTAACGAAGGGACTAGCGGGATCCCTGAGCAGTTCTTC. The encoded protein is CSTNEGTSGIPEQFF.

The chain links TRBV20-1 to TRBJ2-7, with TRBD2 as a possible D gene (5 bases). Germline CDR1 is DFQATT and CDR2 is SNEGSKA (reference sequence). The V gene lost 5 bases and the J gene lost 2 bases, with 19 bases spanning the gap. The CDR3 contains 15 residues. In nucleotides, the CDR3 is TGCAGTGCTGATGAGGCTGGAAGCGGTACCTACGAGCAGTACTTC. This translates into CSADEAGSGTYEQYF.

This clonotype was seen a few times. The rearrangement joins TRBV7-2 to TRBJ1-2; 8 bases match TRBD1. Germline V CDR1 and CDR2: SGHTA, FQGNSA. V lost 6 bases and J lost 8; bases outside the gene matches: 8. This CDR3 is built from 13 residues. The CDR3 region has the DNA TGTGCCAGCAGTCCTCAGGGGGCTAAAGGCTACACCTTC. Amino acid sequence: CASSPQGAKGYTF.

This chain links TRBV20-1 with TRBJ2-3; 12 positions agree with TRBD2. V lost 4 bases to trimming and J lost 1 base; unmatched junction nucleotides: 3. This CDR3 comprises 15 residues. The V gene's germline CDR1 is DFQATT and CDR2 SNEGSKA (reference sequence). In nucleotides, the CDR3 is TGCAGTGCTACTAGCGGGGGGGCCGGCACAGATACGCAGTATTTT. This gives the protein CSATSGGAGTDTQYF.

The chain combines TRBV5-1 with TRBJ2-7; 9 bases match TRBD2. Looked up from germline, CDR1 is SGHRS and CDR2 is YFSETQ. The V segment lost 2 bases and the J segment 10 bases; nucleotides outside the gene matches: 13. The CDR3 spans 15 residues. The CDR3 coding sequence is TGCGCCAGCAGCTTCGGTAGCGGGAGTCGGTTCGAACAGTACTTC. This codes for CASSFGSGSRFEQYF.

This clonotype turned up a few times. The chain carries TRBV6-1 and TRBJ2-6; D unclear. The CDR3 has 15 amino acids. V was shortened by 7 bases and J by 0 bases, with 10 bases between the two germline ends. Germline V gene data show CDR1 as MNHNS and CDR2 as SASEGT. CDR3 sequence (DNA): TGTGCCAGCACCCCCTGGTCCTCTGGGGCCAACGTCCTGACTTTC. It encodes CASTPWSSGANVLTF.